This T cell receptor beta chain comes out of a study of graft-versus-host responses after intestinal transplantation (dated by TCRdb to the early 2020s). Turning to the overall study: The transplants that recipients received were multivisceral, liver-intestinal, or isolated intestinal. After intestinal transplantation, graft-versus-host and host-versus-graft alloreactive T cell clones in the graft, circulation and bone marrow were tracked using bulk TCR-beta CDR3 sequencing. Every recipient was given anti-thymocyte globulin induction, followed by approximately 3 years of maintenance tacrolimus and steroids. Alloreactive clones were identified by sequencing pre-transplant mixed lymphocyte reaction products and comparing these products with unstimulated pre-transplant donor and recipient T cells. Of the roughly 25 intestinal transplant recipients enrolled in the cohort, one of whom was a retransplant, a few patients without pretransplant specimens were excluded. Rather than going through the commercial service, samples from three later patients were sequenced in-house on an Illumina MiSeq and processed with MiXCR. A peak of at least 4% donor T cells among recipient peripheral blood mononuclear cells was the definition used for donor T cell macrochimerism.

Inclusive of the bounding cysteine and phenylalanine, the CDR3 is 16 residues long. Kept here is only the CDR3 DNA, which spans 48 bases and is read in frame from base 1. V lost 6 bases and J lost 1 base, and the count of bases not matched to a germline gene is 8. The germline V gene (reference sequence) provides CDR1 MNHEY and CDR2 SMNVEV. General findings and caveats noted by the study authors: Early after transplant, declines in HvG clones were associated with peak levels of circulating GvH clones. High GvH to HvG T cell clonal ratios were observed in the allografts of patients with donor T cell macrochimerism. Conclusions were limited by the relatively low number and heterogeneity of intestinal transplant patients. GvH clones were detected in recipient bone marrow, and some appeared earlier in ileal mucosa or blood, consistent with an intestinal mucosal origin.

A word on this clone: Its antigen target is currently unknown. The record has no base qualities; no much larger clone is one base away.

Receptor amplification or capture employed the immunoSEQ multiplex PCR assay. For most patients, genomic DNA was isolated using the Qiagen DNeasy Blood and Tissue Kit and was shipped frozen to Adaptive Biotechnologies for TCR sequencing. Adaptive Biotechnologies carried out high-throughput TCR-beta CDR3 sequencing of genomic DNA for most patients. In the paper's pipeline: Adaptive's ImmunoSEQ software supplied the TCR sequencing data for 18 patients, while MiXCR and VDJtools were used to process a few other patients. To correct CD4 versus CD8 sorting errors, sequences present in both subsets at a frequency ratio below 5:1 were removed. Because the origin of CDR3 nucleotide sequences shared between donor and recipient could not be assigned, those sequences were removed. Alloreactive clones required at least 2-fold expansion over unstimulated cells and minimum CFSE-low frequency of 0.002% (template counts) or 0.001% (read counts). A clone was considered mappable if detected in the sequenced pre-transplant spleen, lymph node, or MLR CFSE-low populations of the donor or recipient. Cumulative frequency of alloreactive clones was calculated as a percentage of all sequences weighted by copy number. TCRdb limited this immuneACCESS table to in-frame rearrangements with V and J called. A share of clones is missing; checked studies link under half to unresolved V genes, and the rest is unexplained. V, J and clone size derive from that table, while D and trimming were established from the DNA sequence. This sample holds 65,000 to 90,000 clones; under 95% were observed only once. Of the sample, roughly 0.4% falls within the top ten clones.

The time point label here, explained by the study, means: cells obtained before transplantation from donor or recipient. CD3+CD4+ and CD3+CD8+ populations were FACS-sorted from unstimulated pre-transplant donor and recipient cells taken from spleen or lymph nodes. In this chain, TRBV27 is recombined with TRBJ1-5; the junction holds 8 bases that match TRBD1. Sequencing was performed on unstimulated CD8+ T cells sorted from spleen or lymph node cells, taken before transplant. The TCR originated in a human donor who was the organ donor for an intestinal transplant. At the DNA level, the sequence is TGTGCCAGCAGCCCCTGGGACAGGACAAGCAATCAGCCCCAGCATTTT. This sequence encodes CASSPWDRTSNQPQHF.